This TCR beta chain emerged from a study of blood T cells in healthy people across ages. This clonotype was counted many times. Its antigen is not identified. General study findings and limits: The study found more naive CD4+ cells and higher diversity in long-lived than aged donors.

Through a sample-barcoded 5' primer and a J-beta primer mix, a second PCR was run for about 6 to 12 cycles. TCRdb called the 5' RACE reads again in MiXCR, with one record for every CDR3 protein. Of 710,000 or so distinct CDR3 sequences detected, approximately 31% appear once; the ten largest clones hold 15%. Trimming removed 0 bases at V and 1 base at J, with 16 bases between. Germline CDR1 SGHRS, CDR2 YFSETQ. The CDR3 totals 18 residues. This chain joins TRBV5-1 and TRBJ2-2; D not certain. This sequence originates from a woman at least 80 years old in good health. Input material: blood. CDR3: CASSLAVILHLNTGELFF. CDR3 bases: TGCGCCAGCAGCTTGGCCGTCATTCTGCACCTGAACACCGGGGAGCTGTTTTTT.